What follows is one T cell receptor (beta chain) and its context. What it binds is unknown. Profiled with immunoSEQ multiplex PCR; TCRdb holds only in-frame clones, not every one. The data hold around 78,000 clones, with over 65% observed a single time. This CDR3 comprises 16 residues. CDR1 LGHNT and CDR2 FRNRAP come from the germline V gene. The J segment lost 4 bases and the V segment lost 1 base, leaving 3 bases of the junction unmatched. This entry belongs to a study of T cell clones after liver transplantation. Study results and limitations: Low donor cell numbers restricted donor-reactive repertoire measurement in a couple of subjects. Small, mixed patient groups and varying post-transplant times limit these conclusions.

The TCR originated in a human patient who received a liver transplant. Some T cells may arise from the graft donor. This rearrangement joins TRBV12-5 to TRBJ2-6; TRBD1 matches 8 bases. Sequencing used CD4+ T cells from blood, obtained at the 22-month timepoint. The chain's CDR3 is CASGLGQGTGANVLTF. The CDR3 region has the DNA TGTGCTAGTGGTTTGGGACAGGGGACCGGGGCCAACGTCCTGACTTTC.